A selection of T cell receptor beta chains follows, all from one sample in a study of blood T cell repertoires in COVID-19. Using immunoSEQ multiplex PCR, the repertoire was profiled, and TCRdb retains in-frame clones only, with some absent. The sample contains 40,000 to 50,000 clones, roughly nine tenths of which appear only once. Sequences were obtained from peripheral blood. These receptors came from a man in his 70s with active COVID-19. The CDR3 runs from the conserved cysteine through the conserved F or W. Each record gives: CDR3 length, clone size, D gene, V gene, J gene, CDR3 protein, CDR3 DNA. The D gene is left open where the match is weak. Some rows have no size entry. The others give once, few or many, or a class for an expanded clone.

CDR3 length: 14; clone size: NA; D gene: NA; V gene: TRBV4-3; J gene: TRBJ1-4; CDR3 protein: CASSQVGVNEKLFF; CDR3 DNA: TGCGCCAGCAGCCAAGTAGGGGTGAATGAAAAACTGTTTTTT
CDR3 length: 15; clone size: NA; D gene: TRBD1; V gene: TRBV7-2; J gene: TRBJ1-4; CDR3 protein: CASSLNRGRNEKLFF; CDR3 DNA: TGTGCCAGCAGCTTAAACAGGGGGCGGAATGAAAAACTGTTTTTT
CDR3 length: 16; clone size: few; D gene: TRBD1; V gene: TRBV30; J gene: TRBJ2-3; CDR3 protein: CACSTDRAFLTDTQYF; CDR3 DNA: TGTGCCTGTAGCACGGACAGGGCTTTCCTCACAGATACGCAGTATTTT
CDR3 length: 14; clone size: NA; D gene: TRBD1; V gene: TRBV27; J gene: TRBJ1-5; CDR3 protein: CASSRDRGYQPQHF; CDR3 DNA: TGTGCCAGCAGTCGGGACAGGGGGTACCAGCCCCAGCATTTT
CDR3 length: 15; clone size: once; D gene: TRBD1; V gene: TRBV10-3; J gene: TRBJ1-5; CDR3 protein: CAISEGQGGNQPQHF; CDR3 DNA: TGTGCCATCAGTGAGGGACAGGGTGGTAATCAGCCCCAGCATTTT
CDR3 length: 15; clone size: NA; D gene: TRBD1; V gene: TRBV2; J gene: TRBJ1-1; CDR3 protein: CASSGTGLRDTEAFF; CDR3 DNA: TGTGCCAGCAGTGGGACAGGGCTGAGGGACACTGAAGCTTTCTTT
CDR3 length: 15; clone size: NA; D gene: TRBD2; V gene: TRBV29-1; J gene: TRBJ2-3; CDR3 protein: CSVDILAGGPDTQYF; CDR3 DNA: TGCAGCGTTGATATACTAGCGGGAGGGCCAGATACGCAGTATTTT
CDR3 length: 17; clone size: NA; D gene: TRBD2; V gene: TRBV24-1; J gene: TRBJ2-5; CDR3 protein: CATSDRSGRALGETQYF; CDR3 DNA: TGTGCCACCAGTGACCGGAGCGGGAGGGCCCTCGGGGAGACCCAGTACTTC
CDR3 length: 15; clone size: NA; D gene: NA; V gene: TRBV19; J gene: TRBJ2-3; CDR3 protein: CASRDPGRSTDTQYF; CDR3 DNA: TGTGCCAGTAGAGACCCGGGGAGAAGCACAGATACGCAGTATTTT
CDR3 length: 15; clone size: once; D gene: NA; V gene: TRBV11-2; J gene: TRBJ1-2; CDR3 protein: CASSLVTSSNYGYTF; CDR3 DNA: TGTGCCAGCAGCTTAGTAACATCTTCTAACTATGGCTACACCTTC
CDR3 length: 13; clone size: NA; D gene: TRBD1; V gene: TRBV6-1; J gene: TRBJ2-7; CDR3 protein: CASSERGPYEQYF; CDR3 DNA: TGTGCCAGCAGTGAAAGGGGGCCCTACGAGCAGTACTTC
CDR3 length: 15; clone size: NA; D gene: NA; V gene: TRBV25-1; J gene: TRBJ2-5; CDR3 protein: CASSEVGAGQETQYF; CDR3 DNA: TGTGCCAGCAGTGAAGTGGGGGCAGGCCAAGAGACCCAGTACTTC
CDR3 length: 15; clone size: few; D gene: NA; V gene: TRBV4-3; J gene: TRBJ1-5; CDR3 protein: CASSQDTVRDQPQHF; CDR3 DNA: TGCGCCAGCAGCCAAGACACGGTGAGGGATCAGCCCCAGCATTTT
CDR3 length: 15; clone size: once; D gene: NA; V gene: TRBV6-5; J gene: TRBJ1-6; CDR3 protein: CASSYSPEGGSPLHF; CDR3 DNA: TGTGCCAGCAGTTACTCGCCCGAAGGGGGTTCACCCCTCCACTTT
CDR3 length: 15; clone size: NA; D gene: TRBD2; V gene: TRBV2; J gene: TRBJ2-3; CDR3 protein: CASGGTSGRRDTQYF; CDR3 DNA: TGTGCCAGCGGAGGCACTAGCGGGAGGAGAGATACGCAGTATTTT
CDR3 length: 12; clone size: NA; D gene: TRBD1; V gene: TRBV6-2/TRBV6-3; J gene: TRBJ2-7; CDR3 protein: CASSRQGFEQYF; CDR3 DNA: TGTGCCAGCAGTAGACAGGGGTTCGAGCAGTACTTC
CDR3 length: 15; clone size: NA; D gene: TRBD2; V gene: TRBV10-3; J gene: TRBJ2-7; CDR3 protein: CAISPTSGGAYEQYF; CDR3 DNA: TGTGCCATCAGTCCGACTAGCGGGGGGGCCTACGAGCAGTACTTC
CDR3 length: 15; clone size: NA; D gene: TRBD2; V gene: TRBV7-9; J gene: TRBJ2-3; CDR3 protein: CASSLTSGRTDTQYF; CDR3 DNA: TGTGCCAGCAGCCTGACTAGCGGGAGAACAGATACGCAGTATTTT
CDR3 length: 17; clone size: NA; D gene: TRBD1; V gene: TRBV27; J gene: TRBJ2-4; CDR3 protein: CASSFRGQGPAKNIQYF; CDR3 DNA: TGTGCCAGCAGTTTCCGCGGACAGGGCCCAGCCAAAAACATTCAGTACTTC
CDR3 length: 15; clone size: once; D gene: NA; V gene: TRBV10-3; J gene: TRBJ2-1; CDR3 protein: CAISELGGLNNEQFF; CDR3 DNA: TGTGCCATCAGTGAGTTGGGGGGATTGAACAATGAGCAGTTCTTC
CDR3 length: 14; clone size: NA; D gene: NA; V gene: TRBV11-2; J gene: TRBJ2-7; CDR3 protein: CASSLAPLGYEQYF; CDR3 DNA: TGTGCCAGCAGCTTAGCCCCCCTCGGCTACGAGCAGTACTTC
CDR3 length: 9; clone size: NA; D gene: NA; V gene: TRBV20-1; J gene: TRBJ1-2; CDR3 protein: CSALRQGHF; CDR3 DNA: TGCAGTGCCCTCCGGCAGGGACACTTC
CDR3 length: 15; clone size: NA; D gene: TRBD2; V gene: TRBV5-1; J gene: TRBJ2-5; CDR3 protein: CASSSQRGGRQTQYF; CDR3 DNA: TGCGCCAGCAGCTCTCAGCGGGGGGGCCGCCAGACCCAGTACTTC
CDR3 length: 15; clone size: NA; D gene: NA; V gene: TRBV6-6; J gene: TRBJ1-4; CDR3 protein: CASSYGQSLNEKLFF; CDR3 DNA: TGTGCCAGCAGTTACGGACAGTCACTTAATGAAAAACTGTTTTTT